These T cell receptor beta chains were read from a single sample in a study of T cell changes during pregnancy in multiple sclerosis. TCRdb keeps only in-frame clones here, not all; method: immunoSEQ multiplex PCR. Of 35,000 to 45,000 clones listed, roughly 90% were seen once; the top ten hold roughly 4.5%. The sequences come from peripheral blood, collected in the second trimester of pregnancy. These receptors were collected from a female donor in good health, enrolled as a control in a pregnancy study. CDR3s include the opening cysteine and the closing phenylalanine or tryptophan. Each record gives: V gene, clone size, CDR3 length, CDR3 protein. Only some rows state a clone size, as once, few, many or a class for expanded clones.

V: TRBV5-4; size: .; length: 14; CDR3: CASRSGTLNTEAFF
V: TRBV30; size: .; length: 14; CDR3: CAWSADRDAGELFF
V: TRBV7-2; size: .; length: 15; CDR3: CASSAPGGTGAEAFF
V: TRBV19; size: once; length: 14; CDR3: CASTQGGSYNEQFF
V: TRBV14; size: .; length: 15; CDR3: CASSQVRQLSYGYTF
V: TRBV6-6; size: .; length: 12; CDR3: CASSYSGNGYTF
V: TRBV7-7; size: .; length: 13; CDR3: CASSLGTNNEQFF
V: TRBV23-1; size: .; length: 15; CDR3: CASTPSRRAGNTIYF
V: TRBV6-4; size: medium-sized; length: 15; CDR3: CASSDKQGATGELFF
V: TRBV6-6; size: .; length: 16; CDR3: CASSSGGDREVNEQFF
V: TRBV6-5; size: .; length: 13; CDR3: CASSLGQRYGYTF
V: TRBV7-9; size: .; length: 14; CDR3: CASSSGGQRYGYTF
V: TRBV11-3; size: .; length: 15; CDR3: CASSSQGSGANVLTF
V: TRBV30; size: .; length: 11; CDR3: CACAGGPEQFF
V: TRBV4-2; size: .; length: 12; CDR3: CASSQLGDTIYF
V: TRBV20-1; size: .; length: 11; CDR3: CSADTYNEQFF
V: TRBV13; size: once; length: 16; CDR3: CASSYSNRDRGYGYTF
V: TRBV2; size: once; length: 17; CDR3: CASSEGVAGGVRNEQFF
V: TRBV10-3; size: .; length: 12; CDR3: CAISPQGNTIYF
V: TRBV4-1; size: .; length: 14; CDR3: CASSVLTAQETQYF
V: TRBV19; size: .; length: 14; CDR3: CASSRQGSNQPQHF
V: TRBV5-1; size: once; length: 13; CDR3: CASSLDRQGEQFF
V: TRBV23-1; size: .; length: 17; CDR3: CASSQKSQTGGYNEQFF
V: TRBV2; size: once; length: 15; CDR3: CASERSTVANEKLFF
V: TRBV7-2; size: .; length: 14; CDR3: CASSINPGWAGYTF
V: TRBV2; size: .; length: 14; CDR3: CASRNAWGVDGYTF
V: TRBV19; size: few; length: 14; CDR3: CASSIDIRNQPQHF
V: TRBV5-1; size: .; length: 13; CDR3: CASSPAGAYEQYF
V: TRBV30; size: .; length: 17; CDR3: CADRQGASSSGANVLTF
V: TRBV25-1; size: .; length: 15; CDR3: CASSDPRGSGYGYTF
V: TRBV6-5; size: .; length: 14; CDR3: CASRSGGASYEQYF
V: TRBV12-1; size: .; length: 12; CDR3: CASSSASQGQYF
V: TRBV13; size: .; length: 16; CDR3: CASSFSHIAGGNEQFF
V: TRBV6-4; size: .; length: 13; CDR3: CASSAGTSNEQFF
V: TRBV5-1; size: .; length: 16; CDR3: CASSLDTGSYNSPLHF
V: TRBV12-5; size: .; length: 14; CDR3: CASAPDREEAEAFF
V: TRBV4-1; size: .; length: 16; CDR3: CASSQGTSGGVREQYF
V: TRBV25-1; size: .; length: 13; CDR3: CASRGAGGETQYF
V: TRBV5-4; size: .; length: 17; CDR3: CASSLGTTGHSGNTIYF
V: TRBV5-1; size: .; length: 13; CDR3: CASSLEGGGGYTF
V: TRBV6-5; size: .; length: 15; CDR3: CASSYSRQGSYEQYF
V: TRBV20-1; size: .; length: 11; CDR3: CSARSEQGLLF
V: TRBV7-2; size: .; length: 15; CDR3: CASNPRRGAYNEQFF
V: TRBV19; size: .; length: 15; CDR3: CASTRDRASNQPQHF
V: TRBV30; size: .; length: 13; CDR3: CAWSAGGGETQYF
V: TRBV6-5; size: .; length: 14; CDR3: CASSNPDGVGGYTF
V: TRBV9; size: .; length: 14; CDR3: CASSPGDRNNEQFF
V: TRBV6-1; size: .; length: 13; CDR3: CASGLYRAGELFF
V: TRBV4-3; size: .; length: 18; CDR3: CASSQVNQGNPYTDTQYF
V: TRBV19; size: .; length: 15; CDR3: CASRTLAGVMDEQFF
V: TRBV29-1; size: once; length: 14; CDR3: CSVGPSGSSYEQYF
V: TRBV11-1; size: .; length: 13; CDR3: CASSNDGADTQYF
V: TRBV6-5; size: .; length: 15; CDR3: CASSYSAGSNQPQHF
V: TRBV7-9; size: .; length: 14; CDR3: CASSFGTSYNEQFF
V: TRBV10-3; size: .; length: 16; CDR3: CASRTGITTGPHGYTF